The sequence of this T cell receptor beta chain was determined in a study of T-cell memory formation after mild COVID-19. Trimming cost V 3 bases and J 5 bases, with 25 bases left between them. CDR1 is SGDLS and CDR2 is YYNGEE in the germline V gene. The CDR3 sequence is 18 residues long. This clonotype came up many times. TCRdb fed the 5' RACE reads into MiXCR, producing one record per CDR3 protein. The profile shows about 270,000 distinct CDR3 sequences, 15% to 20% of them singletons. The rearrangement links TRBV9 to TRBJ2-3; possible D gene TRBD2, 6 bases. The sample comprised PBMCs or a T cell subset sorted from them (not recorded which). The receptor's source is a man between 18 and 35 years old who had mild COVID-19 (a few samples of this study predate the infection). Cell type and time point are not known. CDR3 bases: TGTGCCAGCAGCGGCCTCCCTGGACTAAAAATGCCGGGAGATACGCAGTATTTT. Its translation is CASSGLPGLKMPGDTQYF. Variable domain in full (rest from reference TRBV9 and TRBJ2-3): DSGVTQTPKHLITATGQRVTLRCSPRSGDLSVYWYQQSLDQGLQFLIQYYNGEERAKGNILERFSAQQFPDLHSELNLSSLELGDSALYFCASSGLPGLKMPGDTQYFGPGTRLTVL.